These 21 T cell receptor beta chains came from one sample sequenced in a study of shared clonotypes between healthy human individuals. Sequencing was performed with immunoSEQ multiplex PCR; in TCRdb, only in-frame clones are kept and a portion is missing. The sample carries over a million clones, around 74% recorded once. The sequenced material came from memory CD4+ T cells sorted from blood. The subset here: CD45RA-negative fraction. The receptors were gathered from a young man in good health.

This sequence joins TRBV30 and TRBJ1-1; weak D call: TRBD1 (5 bases). The CDR3 length is 15 residues. The germline CDR1 and CDR2 sequences are GTSNPN and SVGIG (reference sequence). V was trimmed by 0 bases and J by 2 bases, leaving 13 bases between them. CDR3 amino acids: CAWSVSGTANTEAFF. In nucleotides, the CDR3 is TGTGCCTGGAGTGTTTCCGGGACGGCTAACACTGAAGCTTTCTTT. Full variable domain (rest looked up from reference TRBV30 and TRBJ1-1): SQTIHQWPATLVQPVGSPLSLECTVEGTSNPNLYWYRQAAGRGLQLLFYSVGIGQISSEVPQNLSASRPQDRQFILSSKKLLLSDSGFYLCAWSVSGTANTEAFFGQGTRLTVV.

Note on this clone: The same CDR3 can be traced to other DNA sequences in this sample. This chain links TRBV6-1 with TRBJ1-5; 7 bases fit TRBD1. The V gene's germline CDR1 is MNHNS and CDR2 SASEGT. The CDR3 has 15 amino acids. The junction had 3 bases not matched to a gene; V was cut back by 0 bases and J by 4 bases. The CDR3 sequence: CASSEAYRGNQPQHF. As DNA, the CDR3 is TGTGCCAGCAGTGAAGCGTACAGGGGTAATCAGCCCCAGCATTTT.

This clone was recorded once. The chain uses TRBV9 and TRBJ1-4; a possible D gene is TRBD1 (6 bases). Trimming left V 3 bases short and J 7 bases short, with 13 bases between. This CDR3 comprises 14 residues. Germline assignment: CDR1 SGDLS and CDR2 YYNGEE. CDR3 in DNA: TGTGCCAGCAGCGCCACACAGGGATTTGAAAAACTGTTTTTT. Residues: CASSATQGFEKLFF.

The rearrangement joins TRBV5-1 to TRBJ2-3; 9 nucleotides match TRBD1. V lost 4 bases and J lost 5; bases outside the gene matches: 11. The germline V gene encodes CDR1 SGHRS and CDR2 YFSETQ. The CDR3 runs 16 residues. The CDR3 DNA sequence: TGCGCCAGCAGCGGCGGTACAGGGGGCTTGGGAGATACGCAGTATTTT. Amino acid sequence: CASSGGTGGLGDTQYF.

CDR3 DNA: TGTGCCAGCAGTTTAGGGGCGGGGGCTCTCAGACTGTTTTTT. This translates into CASSLGAGALRLFF. The genes are TRBV28 and TRBJ1-4, with a tentative D call TRBD1 (6 bases). The CDR3 is made up of 14 amino acids. Between the trimmed V and J ends, which lost 2 bases and 13 bases, there was a span of 17 bases. Germline-derived CDR1 and CDR2 are MDHEN and SYDVKM.

The chain employs TRBV4-1 and TRBJ2-1; weak D call: TRBD1 (6 bases). The CDR3 extends over 16 amino acids. V lost 3 bases, J lost 9 bases, and 21 bases lay in between. Germline CDR1 MGHRA, CDR2 YSYEKL. CDR3 sequence: CASSQVGELQGGEQFF. CDR3 DNA sequence: TGCGCCAGCAGCCAGGTGGGGGAGTTACAAGGGGGTGAGCAGTTCTTC.

This clone was observed a few times. The chain has TRBV18 and TRBJ2-7, with 7 bases matching TRBD2. V shed 1 base, J shed 5 bases, and the junction held 5 bases outside the gene matches. The CDR3 length is 14 residues. Germline V gene sequence: CDR1 KGHSH, CDR2 LQKENI. DNA for the CDR3: TGTGCCAGCTCACCACGGGAGGGTCCCCACGAGCAGTACTTC. Protein: CASSPREGPHEQYF. The entire variable domain, with the rest obtained from reference TRBV18 and TRBJ2-7, is as follows: NAGVMQNPRHLVRRRGQEARLRCSPMKGHSHVYWYRQLPEEGLKFMVYLQKENIIDESGMPKERFSAEFPKEGPSILRIQQVVRGDSAAYFCASSPREGPHEQYFGPGTRLTVT.

The chain couples TRBV30 to TRBJ1-5; possible D gene TRBD1, 5 bases. Trimming took off 4 bases at V and 5 bases at J, with 12 bases between the two ends. The CDR3 totals 13 residues. Germline loops: CDR1 GTSNPN, CDR2 SVGIG (reference sequence). In nucleotides, the CDR3 is TGTGCCTGGAACAGGTTCGGGGATCAGCCCCAGCATTTT. Translating gives CAWNRFGDQPQHF. Filled out from reference TRBV30 and TRBJ1-5, the complete variable domain reads SQTIHQWPATLVQPVGSPLSLECTVEGTSNPNLYWYRQAAGRGLQLLFYSVGIGQISSEVPQNLSASRPQDRQFILSSKKLLLSDSGFYLCAWNRFGDQPQHFGDGTRLSIL.

The chain employs TRBV6-1 and TRBJ1-2; 7 bases fit TRBD1. This CDR3 spans 13 amino acids. Unmatched junction bases numbered 6, after V lost 7 bases and J lost 4 bases. The V gene's germline CDR1 is MNHNS and CDR2 SASEGT. The CDR3 DNA is TGTGCCAGCATCCCCGACAGGGCCTATGGCTACACCTTC. Translating it yields CASIPDRAYGYTF.

This chain connects TRBV2 to TRBJ2-5, with 10 bases identical to TRBD2. The J call may be faulty, since TRBJ2-7 better matches the DNA end. Germline CDR1 and CDR2: SNHLY and FYNNEI. This CDR3 is built from 15 residues. This chain's CDR3 is CASSRSGGAAYEQYF. In nucleotides, the CDR3 is TGTGCCAGCAGTAGAAGCGGGGGGGCCGCCTACGAGCAGTACTTC.

The J gene is TRBJ2-1, the V gene TRBV29-1, with D possibly being TRBD2 (5 bases). The CDR3 sequence is 13 residues long. Per the germline V gene, CDR1 is SQVTM and CDR2 is ANQGSEA. V was pared by 6 bases and J by 8 bases, with 17 bases between. In nucleotides, the CDR3 is TGCAGCGTCGGGATTTCTACCGCAGATGAGCAGTTCTTC. This translates into CSVGISTADEQFF.

This chain connects TRBV10-1 to TRBJ2-7; D gene unclear. The germline CDR1 and CDR2 sequences are WNHNN and SYGVQD (reference sequence). The CDR3 consists of 13 residues. V was shortened by 4 bases and J by 7 bases, with 14 bases between the two germline ends. CDR3 DNA: TGCGCCAGCAGTGCGGCCCAAGTCGGTGAGCAGTACTTC. It translates to CASSAAQVGEQYF.

The chain has TRBV19 and TRBJ1-3; a possible D gene is TRBD1 (6 bases). The germline gives CDR1 LNHDA, CDR2 SQIVND (reference sequence). This CDR3 is 15 amino acids long. The V and J ends lost 10 bases and 0 bases respectively, with 16 bases between them. The DNA for the CDR3 is TGTGCCACCCGGGACATCCCGAACTCTGGAAACACCATATATTTT. Translated, it gives CATRDIPNSGNTIYF.

The V and J genes are TRBV2 and TRBJ2-3, with D possibly TRBD1 on 6 matching bases. V was pared by 7 bases and J by 2 bases, with 13 bases between. CDR1 and CDR2 (germline): SNHLY, FYNNEI. This CDR3 has 14 residues. The CDR3 loop is CASKMGHSTDTQYF. In DNA form, the CDR3 reads TGTGCCAGCAAAATGGGACACTCCACAGATACGCAGTATTTT.

In this sample, this clone turned up a few times. The J gene is TRBJ1-2, the V gene TRBV5-1; D gene uncertain. V was clipped by 4 bases and J by 2 bases, with 12 bases between them. Germline CDR1 SGHRS, CDR2 YFSETQ. The CDR3 sequence is 14 residues long. CDR3 DNA sequence: TGCGCCAGCAGCCCGACTGACCTGAACTATGGCTACACCTTC. It encodes CASSPTDLNYGYTF.

This clone has more than one count but fewer than ten. The chain links TRBV2 to TRBJ1-6, with D unresolved. This CDR3 is 12 amino acids long. Germline CDR1 reads SNHLY; CDR2 reads FYNNEI. The V end lost 4 bases, the J end lost 9 bases, and 7 bases lay between the germline ends. This CDR3 is CASSVPSSPLHF. DNA for the CDR3: TGTGCCAGCAGTGTTCCAAGTTCACCCCTCCACTTT.

This chain connects TRBV7-9 to TRBJ2-2; D could derive from TRBD1 or TRBD2 (5 bases each). Trimming stripped 11 bases from V and 1 base from J, with 14 bases between. This CDR3 contains 14 residues. The germline gives CDR1 SEHNR, CDR2 FQNEAQ (reference sequence). In DNA form, the CDR3 reads TGTGCCGACCACCGGGACCTGAACACCGGGGAGCTGTTTTTT. This encodes CADHRDLNTGELFF.

This clone showed up just a few times. The chain combines TRBV5-1 with TRBJ2-2; tentatively, D is TRBD1 (6 bases). Between the trimmed V and J ends, which lost 0 bases and 5 bases, there was a span of 11 bases. This CDR3 region has 15 residues. The V gene's germline CDR1 is SGHRS and CDR2 YFSETQ. The CDR3 sequence is CASSLDRAFTGELFF. CDR3 nucleotide sequence: TGCGCCAGCAGCTTGGACAGGGCTTTTACCGGGGAGCTGTTTTTT.

The chain combines TRBV11-2 with TRBJ2-7; no firm D call. V lost 1 base and J lost 0, with 4 bases in between. The CDR3 has 13 amino acids. CDR1 is SGHAT, CDR2 FQNNGV, per germline. CDR3 DNA: TGTGCCAGCAGCTTAGTTCCCTCCTACGAGCAGTACTTC. It is translated as CASSLVPSYEQYF.

V and J are TRBV11-2 and TRBJ2-3; D perhaps matches TRBD2 (5 bases). The CDR3 spans 15 residues. V was cut by 3 bases and J by 0 bases, with 10 bases left in between. Germline V gene data show CDR1 as SGHAT and CDR2 as FQNNGV. The CDR3 region has the DNA TGTGCCAGCAGCTTCATTAAGCGGAGCACAGATACGCAGTATTTT. This gives the protein CASSFIKRSTDTQYF.

The chain combines TRBV27 with TRBJ1-2, with unresolved D. This CDR3 comprises 14 residues. V gave up 4 bases and J gave up 2 bases, with 11 bases separating them. Germline CDR1 and CDR2: MNHEY and SMNVEV (reference sequence). The CDR3 is CASSSLGSNYGYTF. In DNA form, the CDR3 reads TGTGCCAGCAGTTCCCTCGGAAGCAACTATGGCTACACCTTC.